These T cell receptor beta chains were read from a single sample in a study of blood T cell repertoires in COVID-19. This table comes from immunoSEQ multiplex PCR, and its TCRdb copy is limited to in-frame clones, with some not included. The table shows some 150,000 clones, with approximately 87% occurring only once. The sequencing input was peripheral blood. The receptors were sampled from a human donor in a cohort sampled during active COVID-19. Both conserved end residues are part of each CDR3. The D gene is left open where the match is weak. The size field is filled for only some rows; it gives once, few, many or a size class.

TGTGCCTGCCGACAGTCATATAGCAATCAGCCCCAGCATTTT,CACRQSYSNQPQHF,TRBJ1-5,NA,TRBV2,NA
TGTGCCAGCAGCGATGGGACTAGCGGGGGGGCCATCGAGACCCAGTACTTC,CASSDGTSGGAIETQYF,TRBJ2-5,TRBD2,TRBV9,NA
TGTGCCAGCAGTCGCGACAGCGCAGATACGCAGTATTTT,CASSRDSADTQYF,TRBJ2-3,NA,TRBV6-6,NA
TGTGCCAGCAGCCAAGATGCGACACCGGAAAATACGCAGTATTTT,CASSQDATPENTQYF,TRBJ2-3,NA,TRBV4-2,NA
TGTGCCAGCAGCGTCGGACTAGGCCATACCATCGGGGATACGCAGTATTTT,CASSVGLGHTIGDTQYF,TRBJ2-3,TRBD2,TRBV9,NA
TGCGCCAGCAGTGCTCTTAGAAGGGGCGAGACCCAGTACTTC,CASSALRRGETQYF,TRBJ2-5,NA,TRBV5-1,NA
TGTGCCAGCAAGTTTGTCCGGGGTGGGAACACTGAAGCTTTCTTT,CASKFVRGGNTEAFF,TRBJ1-1,NA,TRBV6-5,NA
TGTGCCAGCAGCTTATCTAGGACAGGGATCTCGAATGAGCAGTTCTTC,CASSLSRTGISNEQFF,TRBJ2-1,TRBD1,TRBV7-9,NA
TGTGCCAGCAGCGTTAGCGGGGGGCCTTTCCGAGAGCAGTTCTTC,CASSVSGGPFREQFF,TRBJ2-1,TRBD2,TRBV9,NA
TGTGCCAGCTCGTCCACGGCAGGGGGAAATACTGAAGCTTTCTTT,CASSSTAGGNTEAFF,TRBJ1-1,TRBD1,TRBV18,NA
TGTGCCAGCAGTCCATCTTGGACAGGCTCTGGCTACACCTTC,CASSPSWTGSGYTF,TRBJ1-2,TRBD1,TRBV6-5,NA
TGCGCCAGCAGCCCACTAGCGGGAGAGGACGAGCAGTTCTTC,CASSPLAGEDEQFF,TRBJ2-1,TRBD2,TRBV5-1,NA
TGTGCCAGCAGCCCAGGAGCGGCCTGGGATACGCAGTATTTT,CASSPGAAWDTQYF,TRBJ2-3,NA,TRBV6-5,NA
TGTGCCAGCAGCAAGACAGGGCGAGAAGCTTTCTTT,CASSKTGREAFF,TRBJ1-1,TRBD1,TRBV7-9,NA
TGCAGTGCTAGTAGGGGACAGGGGAACACTGAAGCTTTCTTT,CSASRGQGNTEAFF,TRBJ1-1,TRBD1,TRBV20-1,large
TGTGCCAGCAGTGAAAGCGGGGTAGGGCAGCCCCAGCATTTT,CASSESGVGQPQHF,TRBJ1-5,NA,TRBV6-1,NA
TGTGCCATCAGTGACGCAACGGGGATAGATGGCTACACCTTC,CAISDATGIDGYTF,TRBJ1-2,NA,TRBV10-3,NA
TGTGCCAGCAGCGAGGACACGACTAGCACAGATACGCAGTATTTT,CASSEDTTSTDTQYF,TRBJ2-3,NA,TRBV9,NA
TGTGCCAGCAGCTTACAACCGGGAGGGACCCTGACTGGGGCCAACGTCCTGACTTTC,CASSLQPGGTLTGANVLTF,TRBJ2-6,TRBD2,TRBV7-3,NA
TGCAGTGCTAGTGTAGCGGGAGAATTTTGGGAGCAGTTCTTC,CSASVAGEFWEQFF,TRBJ2-1,TRBD2,TRBV20-1,NA
TGTGCCAGCTCACGACCTCTAGCGGGATCCCCCCCTGGGGCCAACGTCCTGACTTTC,CASSRPLAGSPPGANVLTF,TRBJ2-6,TRBD2,TRBV18,NA